This is a list of T cell receptor beta chains from one sample in a study of blood T cell repertoires in COVID-19. Only in-frame clones appear in the TCRdb table, and some are missing; sequencing was by immunoSEQ multiplex PCR. This table holds about 130,000 clones, around 80% found once. The sample was peripheral blood. The receptors originated from a human donor in a cohort sampled during active COVID-19. Both conserved end residues are part of each CDR3. D genes are given only for firm matches. The size entry is marked missing in some rows and otherwise reads once, few, many or a size class.

>NA|TRBD1|TRBJ2-3|TRBV18|16
TGTGCCAGCTCCCAGACCGGGACAGGGGGCCCAGATACGCAGTATTTT
CASSQTGTGGPDTQYF
>once|NA|TRBJ1-1|TRBV6-5|12
TGTGCCAGCAGAAGAGTTAACACTGAAGCTTTCTTT
CASRRVNTEAFF
>NA|NA|TRBJ2-7|TRBV5-4|13
TGTGCCAGCAGCGCGGACAGAACCTACGAGCAGTACTTC
CASSADRTYEQYF
>NA|TRBD2|TRBJ2-1|TRBV7-6|16
TGTGCCAGCAGCTTAGCCGTCGCGGGGGGCCTCAATGAGCAGTTCTTC
CASSLAVAGGLNEQFF
>NA|NA|TRBJ2-2|TRBV5-1|16
TGCGCCAGCAGCTTGGGAGGACTACGGAACACCGGGGAGCTGTTTTTT
CASSLGGLRNTGELFF
>NA|TRBD2|TRBJ2-1|TRBV10-2|15
TGCGCCAGCAGGGACCCTAGCGGGGGGCGCAATGAGCAGTTCTTC
CASRDPSGGRNEQFF
>NA|NA|TRBJ2-2|TRBV3-1/TRBV3-2|14
TGTGCCAGCAGCCACCTAACCAACACCGGGGAGCTGTTTTTT
CASSHLTNTGELFF
>NA|TRBD1|TRBJ1-4|TRBV5-1|14
TGCGCCAGCAGCTTCGGGACAGGGATTGAAAAACTGTTTTTT
CASSFGTGIEKLFF
>NA|NA|TRBJ1-2|TRBV6-1|14
TGTGCCAGCAGTGAAGCAATGGACAGCTATGGCTACACCTTC
CASSEAMDSYGYTF
>NA|NA|TRBJ1-1|TRBV7-2|11
TGTGCCAGCAGCTTCTCCGGTGAAGCTTTCTTT
CASSFSGEAFF
>NA|TRBD1|TRBJ1-6|TRBV29-1|13
TGCAGCGCCCAAAGGACAGGGGATTCACCCCTCCACTTT
CSAQRTGDSPLHF
>NA|TRBD1|TRBJ1-1|TRBV5-4|15
TGTGCCAGCAGCTTGGGGACAGGGCTGGTCACTGAAGCTTTCTTT
CASSLGTGLVTEAFF
>NA|TRBD1|TRBJ2-7|TRBV5-6|15
TGTGCCAGCAGCAGACCAGGGGGTCGTTCCTACGAGCAGTACTTC
CASSRPGGRSYEQYF
>NA|TRBD1|TRBJ2-7|TRBV28|13
TGTGCCAGCAAACAGGGGGGTTTTGTGGAGCAGTACTTC
CASKQGGFVEQYF
>NA|NA|TRBJ2-5|TRBV6-9|14
TGTGCCAGCAGCCCCTGTGGGGGGGCAGAGACCCAGTACTTC
CASSPCGGAETQYF
>NA|TRBD2|TRBJ2-3|TRBV7-9|19
TGTGCCAGCAGCTTCGGGACTAGCGGGGGGATAGTAAGCACAGATACGCAGTATTTT
CASSFGTSGGIVSTDTQYF
>NA|NA|TRBJ1-2|TRBV28|12
TGTGCCAGCACGCAGGGTAACTATGGCTACACCTTC
CASTQGNYGYTF
>NA|NA|TRBJ1-4|TRBV19|13
TGTGCCAGTAGTATAGATCTTCATGAAAAACTGTTTTTT
CASSIDLHEKLFF
>NA|TRBD1|TRBJ1-3|TRBV19|15
TGTGCCAGTAGTCCCACCGGACAGGGGAGAAACACCATATATTTT
CASSPTGQGRNTIYF
>NA|NA|TRBJ1-1|TRBV2|14
TGTGCCAGCAGGGTAGGCGGGATGAACACTGAAGCTTTCTTT
CASRVGGMNTEAFF
>NA|TRBD1|TRBJ2-1|TRBV11-3|15
TGTGCCAGCAGCCCTGACAGGGGGTCCTACAATGAGCAGTTCTTC
CASSPDRGSYNEQFF
>NA|NA|TRBJ1-4|TRBV30|13
TGTGCCTGGACCCAGGTCTCTAATGAAAAACTGTTTTTT
CAWTQVSNEKLFF
>NA|NA|TRBJ1-1|TRBV6-6|13
TGTGCCAGCAGAACTGGGGAGTACACTGAAGCTTTCTTT
CASRTGEYTEAFF
>NA|TRBD1|TRBJ1-1|TRBV3-1/TRBV3-2|15
TGTGCCAGCAGCCAGAGGGACAGGGGGCAGACTGAAGCTTTCTTT
CASSQRDRGQTEAFF
>NA|NA|TRBJ1-6|TRBV21-1|16
TGTGCCAGCAGCAAAAAGCAGACAGGGGGAAATTCACCCCTCCACTTT
CASSKKQTGGNSPLHF
>few|NA|TRBJ1-2|TRBV19|14
TGTGCCAGTAGTATGGACAGAAATTTCTATGGCTACACCTTC
CASSMDRNFYGYTF
>once|NA|TRBJ2-3|TRBV11-2|14
TGTGCCAGCAGCTTAGGCGGCCTGGCAGATACGCAGTATTTT
CASSLGGLADTQYF
>NA|NA|TRBJ1-5|TRBV19|15
TGTGCCAGTAGTATCGTACAGGGATATAATCAGCCCCAGCATTTT
CASSIVQGYNQPQHF
>NA|NA|TRBJ2-3|TRBV25-1|14
TGTGCCACCATAGGGGGAACTAGCACAGATACGCAGTATTTT
CATIGGTSTDTQYF
>once|TRBD1|TRBJ1-1|TRBV29-1|15
TGCAGCGTCCACGACAGGGTAGGGATGAACACTGAAGCTTTCTTT
CSVHDRVGMNTEAFF
>NA|NA|TRBJ1-4|TRBV2|14
TGTGCCAGCAGTGTAGACAGGCGCAATGAAAAACTGTTTTTT
CASSVDRRNEKLFF
>NA|NA|TRBJ2-2|TRBV7-9|15
TGTGCCAGCAGCTTAACAGGAACTAACACCGGGGAGCTGTTTTTT
CASSLTGTNTGELFF
>NA|NA|TRBJ1-2|TRBV7-2|14
TGTGCCAGCAGCCCTCGTTTAGGAGACTATGGCTACACCTTC
CASSPRLGDYGYTF
>few|NA|TRBJ2-1|TRBV29-1|13
TGCAGCTCTAGGGGGGGGATCTACAATGAGCAGTTCTTC
CSSRGGIYNEQFF
>NA|TRBD2|TRBJ2-5|TRBV5-1|16
TGCGCCAGCAGCCCGGGACTAGCGGGGGTGGGAGAGACCCAGTACTTC
CASSPGLAGVGETQYF
>NA|NA|TRBJ2-3|TRBV10-2|14
TGCGCCAGCAGTGAGTCCGAAGAGGCAGATACGCAGTATTTT
CASSESEEADTQYF
>NA|NA|TRBJ2-7|TRBV18|14
TGTGCCAGCTCACCACAGGACAGTTCCTACGAGCAGTACTTC
CASSPQDSSYEQYF
>NA|NA|TRBJ2-7|TRBV2|13
TGTGCCAGCGGACAGCTCCCCCTGTACGAGCAGTACTTC
CASGQLPLYEQYF
>NA|NA|TRBJ2-2|TRBV5-1|16
TGCGCCAGCAGCTTGACTGGCAGGGGTGGCACCGGGGAGCTGTTTTTT
CASSLTGRGGTGELFF
>NA|TRBD1|TRBJ1-4|TRBV5-1|15
TGCGCCAGCAGCTTGGAGGGACAGGGCCATGAAAAACTGTTTTTT
CASSLEGQGHEKLFF
>once|TRBD1|TRBJ1-5|TRBV9|14
TGTGCCAGCAGCGTTTCCGACAGGGATCAGCCCCAGCATTTT
CASSVSDRDQPQHF
>NA|NA|TRBJ1-1|TRBV7-2|15
TGTGCCAGCAGACCCGGTCAGGGTTTGAACACTGAAGCTTTCTTT
CASRPGQGLNTEAFF
>once|TRBD1|TRBJ1-2|TRBV5-4|17
TGTGCCAGCAGCCCCCCCCGACAGGGGAGAGCTAACTATGGCTACACCTTC
CASSPPRQGRANYGYTF
>NA|NA|TRBJ1-1|TRBV7-2|15
TGTGCCAGCAGCTTAGACGGGGGTGGTCGTACTGAAGCTTTCTTT
CASSLDGGGRTEAFF
>NA|NA|TRBJ1-1|TRBV5-8|14
TGTGCCAGCAGCTTGGCACAGAAGAACACTGAAGCTTTCTTT
CASSLAQKNTEAFF
>NA|NA|TRBJ1-1|TRBV30|14
TGTGCCTGGGAACCCATACAGGGGAACACTGAAGCTTTCTTT
CAWEPIQGNTEAFF
>NA|TRBD1|TRBJ2-7|TRBV3-1/TRBV3-2|13
TGTGCCAGCAGCCAAGGACAGGGGTACGAGCAGTACTTC
CASSQGQGYEQYF
>NA|NA|TRBJ2-5|TRBV3-1/TRBV3-2|13
TGTGCCAGCAGCGTTTCGGGTTCGGAGACCCAGTACTTC
CASSVSGSETQYF
>NA|TRBD1|TRBJ2-2|TRBV19|15
TGTGCCAGTAGTAGCCGGGACAGGTTCACCGGGGAGCTGTTTTTT
CASSSRDRFTGELFF
>NA|NA|TRBJ2-1|TRBV27|14
TGTGCCAGCACCCCAGGGCGCTCCTACAATGAGCAGTTCTTC
CASTPGRSYNEQFF
>NA|TRBD2|TRBJ2-1|TRBV5-6|17
TGTGCCAGCAGCTTGAAGATCGGACTAGCGGGAGTCAATGAGCAGTTCTTC
CASSLKIGLAGVNEQFF
>NA|TRBD2|TRBJ2-1|TRBV4-1|15
TGCGCCAGCAGCCGCCTAGCGGGGGGGCCTAATGAGCAGTTCTTC
CASSRLAGGPNEQFF
>NA|TRBD2|TRBJ2-1|TRBV19|17
TGTGCCAGTAGTTCTAGCGGGGGGGCCGGATCCTACAATGAGCAGTTCTTC
CASSSSGGAGSYNEQFF
>few|TRBD2|TRBJ2-1|TRBV18|16
TGTGCCAGCTCACCAACGGGACTAGCGGTGTTCGATGAGCAGTTCTTC
CASSPTGLAVFDEQFF
>NA|NA|TRBJ1-5|TRBV5-4|13
TGTGCCAGCAGCCGGGATAGCAATCAGCCCCAGCATTTT
CASSRDSNQPQHF
>NA|TRBD1|TRBJ2-7|TRBV11-2|15
TGTGCCAGCAGCTTGGGCAGGGGGCTCTCCTACGAGCAGTACTTC
CASSLGRGLSYEQYF